This T cell receptor beta chain was found in a study of PD-L1 blockade in urothelial cancer. In the study overall: It was at 3 weeks (second dose) and 6 weeks after treatment start that blood was analyzed.

Only in-frame clones appear in the TCRdb table, and some are missing; sequencing was by immunoSEQ multiplex PCR. The sample lists 75,000 to 95,000 clones, more than 85% occurring once. Time point: peripheral blood 6 weeks after treatment start. Patients in the study were battling locally advanced or metastatic urothelial carcinoma. Sample numbers ranged from 1 to 8 per patient, encompassing pretreatment and on-treatment collections. Sequencing used PBMCs, obtained around atezolizumab (anti-PD-L1) treatment. The source of this sequence is a woman of 80 years or more with urothelial cancer.

CDR3 region: CASSTTSGRPGEQFF. CDR3 nucleotides: TGCGCCAGCAGCACGACTAGCGGGAGGCCAGGTGAGCAGTTCTTC. The chain links TRBV5-1 to TRBJ2-1, with 13 bases lining up with TRBD2. Germline V gene sequence: CDR1 SGHRS, CDR2 YFSETQ. This CDR3 comprises 15 residues. With 4 bases clipped from V and 9 bases from J, the junction kept 7 bases outside the gene matches.